This TCR beta chain was observed in a study of low-dose radiotherapy and immunotherapy resistance in tumors. As for the study in general: Cohort 2, a group dosed every two weeks at 1 Gy per fraction, received 13 Gy in total over 26 weeks. For four cycles from cycle 1 day 1, patients took 300 mg oral aspirin daily. Cyclophosphamide infusions of 200 mg/m2 came every two weeks, one day before radiation-immunotherapy.

The CDR3 length is 17 residues. TRAV- and TRBV-specific primers were used for first-strand cDNA, which covered alpha and beta chains. TCRs were amplified for roughly 20 PCR cycles with a constant-region primer and V-primer adapter. Each CDR3 protein gets one entry after TCRdb re-called the reads with MiXCR. The sample contains about 89,000 distinct CDR3 sequences, under 9.5% of which appear only once. Time point given: before trial treatment. The donors' regimen was nivolumab, ipilimumab, aspirin, low-dose cyclophosphamide and low-dose radiotherapy. This clonotype was detected a few times. The chain recombines TRBV21-1 with TRBJ2-2; the DNA was not used to check the table's D call, TRBD2. TRBV21-1 is a pseudogene locus. The material was PBMCs, obtained before treatment. This clonotype was obtained from a male donor with prostate cancer. CDR3 nucleotides: TGTGCCAGCAGCCCTCCACGATGGCGATCGAACACCGGGGAGCTGTTTTTT. Translating gives CASSPPRWRSNTGELFF.